This TCR beta chain was retrieved from a study of neurological immune-mediated disorders. Time point denoted: longitudinal time-point 1 (baseline). The CDR3 sequence is 14 residues long. V was clipped by 4 bases and J by 4 bases, with 11 bases between them. Germline assignment: CDR1 SGHTA and CDR2 FQGNSA. This clonotype was counted ten times or more. TCRdb redid the calling of the 5' RACE reads with MiXCR, one entry per CDR3 protein. The top ten hold roughly 4.2% of the sample, which has some 68,000 distinct CDR3 sequences, roughly an eighth seen once. Sequenced input: PBMCs. The TCR was taken from a female donor with HTLV-1-associated myelopathy (HAM/TSP). J is TRBJ1-5 and V is TRBV7-2; D possibly corresponds to TRBD1 (6 bases). CDR3 in amino acids: CASSSGTLNQPQHF. The CDR3 nucleotides read TGTGCCAGCAGCTCTGGGACACTGAATCAGCCCCAGCATTTT.